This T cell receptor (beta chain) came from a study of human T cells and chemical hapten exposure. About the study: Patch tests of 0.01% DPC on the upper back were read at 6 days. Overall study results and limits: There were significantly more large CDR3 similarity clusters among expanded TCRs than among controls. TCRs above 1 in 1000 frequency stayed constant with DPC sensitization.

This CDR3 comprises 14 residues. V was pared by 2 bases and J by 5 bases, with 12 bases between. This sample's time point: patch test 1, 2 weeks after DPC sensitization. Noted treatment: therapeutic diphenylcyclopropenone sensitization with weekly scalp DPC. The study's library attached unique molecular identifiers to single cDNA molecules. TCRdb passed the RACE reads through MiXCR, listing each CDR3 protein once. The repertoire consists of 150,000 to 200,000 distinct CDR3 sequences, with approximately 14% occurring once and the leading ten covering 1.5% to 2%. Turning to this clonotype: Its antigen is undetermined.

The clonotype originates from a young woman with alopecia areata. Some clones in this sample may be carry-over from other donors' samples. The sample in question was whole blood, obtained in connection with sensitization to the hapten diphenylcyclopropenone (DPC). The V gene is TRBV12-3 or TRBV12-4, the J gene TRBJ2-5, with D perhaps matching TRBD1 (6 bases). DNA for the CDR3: TGTGCCAGCAGTTTATTGGGGGCAGGGGAGACCCAGTACTTC. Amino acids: CASSLLGAGETQYF.